This entry lists 2 T cell receptor beta chains sequenced from one sample in a study of T-cell reconstitution after alpha-beta-depleted transplantation in children. Preparation of the TCRbeta library involved a method that used unique molecular identifiers. TCRdb fed the PCR reads into MiXCR, producing one record per CDR3 protein. The sample lists about 110,000 distinct CDR3 sequences, approximately 6% occurring once. The material sequenced was PBMCs, mostly from graft donor cells, taken 360 days after TCRalphabeta/CD19-depleted stem cell transplant. The origin of the receptors is a male patient aged 2-10 years who had a stem cell transplant for acute lymphoblastic leukemia, so the T cells may come from the graft donor.

This clonotype was seen repeatedly, ten times or more. This rearrangement joins TRBV12-3 or TRBV12-4 to TRBJ2-7, with 10 bases that match TRBD2. V was pared by 5 bases and J by 1 base, with 8 bases of the junction left unmatched. The CDR3 loop spans 16 amino acids. The CDR3, as DNA: TGTGCCAGCAGTGGGGTTAGCGGGAGGTCATCCTACGAGCAGTACTTC. It specifies CASSGVSGRSSYEQYF.

The rearrangement links TRBV12-3 or TRBV12-4 to TRBJ2-3, with D unresolved. V lost 6 bases and J 3 bases, leaving 7 bases between the germline ends. The CDR3 length is 12 residues. Written as DNA, the CDR3 is TGTGCCAGCAGCCTTTGGACAGATACGCAGTATTTT. It encodes CASSLWTDTQYF.